This T cell receptor beta chain stems from a study of shared clonotypes between healthy human individuals. TCRdb keeps only in-frame clones here, not all; method: immunoSEQ multiplex PCR. Of a few hundred thousand clones in the sample, 75% to 80% were seen once. The CDR3 totals 13 residues. V gave up 1 base and J gave up 9 bases, with 13 bases separating them. CDR1 KGHSH and CDR2 LQKENI come from the germline V gene. The source material was PBMCs. The V gene is TRBV18, the J gene TRBJ2-7; tentative D call: TRBD2 (5 bases). The receptor was derived from a woman between 40 and 55 years old in good health. Some clones in this sample may be carry-over from other donors' samples. This CDR3 reads CASSPRTRERQYF. CDR3 bases: TGTGCCAGCTCACCACGGACCCGGGAACGGCAGTACTTC.